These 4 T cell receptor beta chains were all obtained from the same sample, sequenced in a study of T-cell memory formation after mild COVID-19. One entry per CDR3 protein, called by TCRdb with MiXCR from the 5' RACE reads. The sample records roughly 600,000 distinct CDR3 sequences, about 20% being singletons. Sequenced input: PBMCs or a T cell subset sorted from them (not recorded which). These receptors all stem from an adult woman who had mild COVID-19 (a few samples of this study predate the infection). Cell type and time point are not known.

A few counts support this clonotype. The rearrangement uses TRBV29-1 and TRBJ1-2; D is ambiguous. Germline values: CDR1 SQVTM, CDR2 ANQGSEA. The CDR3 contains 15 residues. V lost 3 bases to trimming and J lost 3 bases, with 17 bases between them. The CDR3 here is CSVDSSGVRDYGYTF. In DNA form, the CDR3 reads TGCAGCGTTGATTCGAGCGGGGTTCGGGACTATGGCTACACCTTC.

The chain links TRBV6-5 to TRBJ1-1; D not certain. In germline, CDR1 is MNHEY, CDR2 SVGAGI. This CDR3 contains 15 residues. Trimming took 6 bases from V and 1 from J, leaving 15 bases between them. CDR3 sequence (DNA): TGTGCCAGCAGCCGGCAAATTCGGGGGAACACTGAAGCTTTCTTT. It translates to CASSRQIRGNTEAFF.

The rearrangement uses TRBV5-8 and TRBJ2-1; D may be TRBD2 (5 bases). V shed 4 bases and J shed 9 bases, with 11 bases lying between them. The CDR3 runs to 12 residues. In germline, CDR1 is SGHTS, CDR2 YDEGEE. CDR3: CASSAIEGEQFF. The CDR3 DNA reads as TGTGCCAGCAGCGCAATAGAGGGTGAGCAGTTCTTC.

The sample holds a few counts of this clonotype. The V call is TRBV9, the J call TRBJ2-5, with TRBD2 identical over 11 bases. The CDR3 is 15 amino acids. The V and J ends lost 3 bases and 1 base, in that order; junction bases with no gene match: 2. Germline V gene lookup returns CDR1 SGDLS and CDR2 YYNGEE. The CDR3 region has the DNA TGTGCCAGCAGCGAGGGACTAGCGGTCCAAGAGACCCAGTACTTC. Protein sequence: CASSEGLAVQETQYF.